This T cell receptor (beta chain) appears in the sequencing data of a study of OX40 agonist ivuxolimab in advanced cancers. Study information: Partial response was recorded in three patients: one hepatocellular carcinoma and two cutaneous melanoma cases.

Sampling times: baseline, cycle 4 day 1, cycle 7 day 1. The assay was immunoSEQ multiplex PCR, and TCRdb's table has in-frame clones only and misses some. Altogether about 95,000 clones are present, 70% to 85% being singletons, with the ten largest covering approximately 4.2%. Material: CD4+ or CD8+ T cells sorted from blood, obtained in a trial of the OX40 agonist ivuxolimab. The clonotype comes from an adult with an advanced solid tumor such as melanoma, head and neck, liver or kidney cancer.

The CDR3 protein is CASSARGSGTEAFF. As DNA, the CDR3 is TGTGCCAGCAGCGCCAGGGGGAGTGGCACTGAAGCTTTCTTT. J is TRBJ1-1 and V is TRBV9; 7 nucleotides line up with TRBD1. This CDR3 spans 14 amino acids. V shed 3 bases and J 4 bases; nucleotides not matched to a gene: 6. Germline V gives CDR1 SGDLS, CDR2 YYNGEE.